One and the same sample provided the 8 T cell receptor beta chains below, sequenced in a study of T cell clusters in autoimmune cytopenias. TRB rearrangements were amplified by touch-down multiplex PCR with mixed TRB-A/B primers. Each CDR3 protein gets one entry in TCRdb, which reprocessed the multiplex PCR reads and gives no DNA. This sample's clone table lists over 6,000 distinct CDR3 sequences. Tens of thousands of genome equivalents of blood DNA were amplified for TRB. This sample also belongs to another study, concerning T cell repertoires in aging, cancer and after chemotherapy.

The specimen was peripheral blood. These receptors all come from a human donor with an autoimmune cytopenia or autoimmune hepatitis (not recorded which).

The CDR3 spells CASSPPGTGGVGELFF. The V and J genes are TRBV7-3 and TRBJ2-2; there is no DNA to check the TCRdb D call of TRBD1. Germline assignment: CDR1 SGHTA and CDR2 FQGTGA. The CDR3 length is 16 residues. The complete variable domain, with remaining parts taken from reference TRBV7-3 and TRBJ2-2, reads GAGVSQTPSNKVTEKGKYVELRCDPISGHTALYWYRQSLGQGPEFLIYFQGTGAADDSGLPNDRFFAVRPEGSVSTLKIQRTERGDSAVYLCASSPPGTGGVGELFFGEGSRLTVL.

CDR3 region: CASSIRAGGALSGYTF. The chain combines TRBV12-3 or TRBV12-4 with TRBJ1-2; TCRdb's D gene call, TRBD1, goes unchecked for lack of DNA. This CDR3 is built from 16 residues.

This sequence joins TRBV19 and TRBJ1-1; TCRdb's D gene call, TRBD1, goes unchecked for lack of DNA. The CDR3 contains 17 residues. Germline-derived CDR1 and CDR2 are LNHDA and SQIVND (reference sequence). This chain's CDR3 is CASSILRTGKRDTEAFF.

Judged by frequency, this clonotype is medium-sized. The chain combines TRBV7-2 with TRBJ1-2. This CDR3 spans 12 amino acids. Germline loops: CDR1 SGHTA, CDR2 FQGNSA. The CDR3 loop is CASSLDNYGYTF. Supplemented by reference TRBV7-2 and TRBJ1-2, the full variable domain reads GAGVSQSPSNKVTEKGKDVELRCDPISGHTALYWYRQSLGQGLEFLIYFQGNSAPDKSGLPSDRFSAERTGGSVSTLTIQRTQQEDSAVYLCASSLDNYGYTFGSGTRLTVV.

The rearrangement links TRBV11-2 to TRBJ2-7; TCRdb designates TRBD1, a call that cannot be tested without DNA. From germline, CDR1 is SGHAT and CDR2 FQNNGV. The CDR3 sequence is 14 residues long. The CDR3 here is CASSHFRETYEQYF.

This clonotype is called medium-sized based on its frequency. The genes are TRBV6-5 and TRBJ1-1. There are 15 residues in the CDR3. CDR1 is MNHEY and CDR2 is SVGAGI in the germline V gene. The CDR3 sequence: CASSTGGRLNTEAFF.

The chain employs TRBV6-1 and TRBJ1-6; TCRdb selects TRBD1, and the lack of DNA leaves this call unchecked. The CDR3 contains 15 residues. The germline gives CDR1 MNHNS, CDR2 SASEGT. The CDR3 sequence is CASSATGIYNSPLHF.

The chain carries TRBV20-1 and TRBJ1-5. Germline assignment: CDR1 DFQATT and CDR2 SNEGSKA (reference sequence). The CDR3 is made up of 14 amino acids. This CDR3 reads CSASLGQSNQPQHF.